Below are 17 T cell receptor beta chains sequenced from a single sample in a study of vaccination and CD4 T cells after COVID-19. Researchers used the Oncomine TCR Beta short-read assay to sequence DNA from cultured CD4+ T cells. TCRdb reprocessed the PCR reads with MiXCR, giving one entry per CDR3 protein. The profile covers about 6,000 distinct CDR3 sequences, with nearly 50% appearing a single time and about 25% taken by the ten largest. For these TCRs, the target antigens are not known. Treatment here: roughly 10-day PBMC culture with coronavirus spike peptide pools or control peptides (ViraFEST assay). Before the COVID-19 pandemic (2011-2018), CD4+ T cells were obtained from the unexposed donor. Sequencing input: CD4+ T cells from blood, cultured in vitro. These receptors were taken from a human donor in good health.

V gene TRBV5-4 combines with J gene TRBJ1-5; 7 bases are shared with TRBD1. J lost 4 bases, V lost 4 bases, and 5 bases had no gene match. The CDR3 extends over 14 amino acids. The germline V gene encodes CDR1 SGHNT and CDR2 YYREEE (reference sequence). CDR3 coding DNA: TGTGCCAGCAGCCGACAGGGCCCGAATCAGCCCCAGCATTTT. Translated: CASSRQGPNQPQHF.

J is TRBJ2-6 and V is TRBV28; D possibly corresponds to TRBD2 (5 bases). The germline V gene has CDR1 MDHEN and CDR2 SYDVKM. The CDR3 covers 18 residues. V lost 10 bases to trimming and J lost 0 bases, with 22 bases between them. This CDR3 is CATLGGTKSSSGANVLTF. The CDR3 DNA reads TGTGCCACCCTCGGAGGCACGAAGTCCAGCTCTGGGGCCAACGTCCTGACTTTC.

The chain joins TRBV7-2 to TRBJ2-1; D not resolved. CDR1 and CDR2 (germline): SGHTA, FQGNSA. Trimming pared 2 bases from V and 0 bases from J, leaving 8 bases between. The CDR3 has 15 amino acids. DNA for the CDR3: TGTGCCAGCAGCTTAACTCCTAGCTCCTACAATGAGCAGTTCTTC. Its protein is CASSLTPSSYNEQFF.

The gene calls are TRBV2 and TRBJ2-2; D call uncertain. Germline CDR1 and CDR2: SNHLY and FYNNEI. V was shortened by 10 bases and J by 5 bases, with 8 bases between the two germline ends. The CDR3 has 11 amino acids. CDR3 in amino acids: CAITKTGELFF. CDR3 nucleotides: TGTGCCATTACAAAAACCGGGGAGCTGTTTTTT.

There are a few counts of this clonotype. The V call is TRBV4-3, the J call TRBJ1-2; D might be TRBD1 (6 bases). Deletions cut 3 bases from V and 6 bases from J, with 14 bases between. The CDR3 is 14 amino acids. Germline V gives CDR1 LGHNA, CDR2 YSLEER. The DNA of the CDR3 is TGCGCCAGCAGCCAGGCTCAGGGGATCAATGGCTACACCTTC. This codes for CASSQAQGINGYTF.

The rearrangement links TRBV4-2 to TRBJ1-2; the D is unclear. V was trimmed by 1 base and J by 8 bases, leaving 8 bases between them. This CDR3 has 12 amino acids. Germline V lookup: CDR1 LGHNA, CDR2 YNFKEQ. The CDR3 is CASSQVTGGYTF. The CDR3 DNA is TGTGCCAGCAGCCAAGTTACGGGCGGCTACACCTTC.

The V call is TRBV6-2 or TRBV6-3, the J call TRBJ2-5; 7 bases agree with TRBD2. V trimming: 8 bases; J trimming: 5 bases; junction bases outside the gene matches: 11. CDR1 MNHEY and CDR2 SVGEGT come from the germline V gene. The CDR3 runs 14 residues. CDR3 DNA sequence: TGTGCCAGCCGTCTAGCGGTCCCCCTGGAGACCCAGTACTTC. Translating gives CASRLAVPLETQYF.

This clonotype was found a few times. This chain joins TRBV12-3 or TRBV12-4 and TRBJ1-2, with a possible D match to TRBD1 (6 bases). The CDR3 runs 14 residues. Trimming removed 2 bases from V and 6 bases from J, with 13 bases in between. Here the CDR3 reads CASSLFGGRNGYTF. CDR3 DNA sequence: TGTGCCAGCAGTTTATTCGGGGGGCGTAATGGCTACACCTTC.

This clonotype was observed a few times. As DNA, the CDR3 is TGCAGTGCTCCATGGGTCACCGGGACCACAGATACGCAGTATTTT. This gives the protein CSAPWVTGTTDTQYF. The rearrangement links TRBV20-1 to TRBJ2-3, with D perhaps given as TRBD1 or TRBD2 (5 bases each). The CDR3 runs to 15 residues. Per germline, CDR1 DFQATT and CDR2 SNEGSKA (reference sequence). Trimming cost V 5 bases and J 2 bases, with 17 bases left between them.

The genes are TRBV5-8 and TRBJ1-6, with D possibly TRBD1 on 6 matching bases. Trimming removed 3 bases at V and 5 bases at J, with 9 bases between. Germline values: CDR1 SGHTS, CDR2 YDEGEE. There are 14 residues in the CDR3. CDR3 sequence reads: CASSSGVNNSPLHF. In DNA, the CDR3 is TGTGCCAGCAGCTCAGGGGTTAATAATTCACCCCTCCACTTT.

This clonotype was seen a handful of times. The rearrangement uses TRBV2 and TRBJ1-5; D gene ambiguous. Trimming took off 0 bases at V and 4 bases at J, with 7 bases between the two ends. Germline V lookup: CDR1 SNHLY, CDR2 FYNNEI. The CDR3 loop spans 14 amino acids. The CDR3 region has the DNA TGTGCCAGCAGTGAAGCGACGGAGAATCAGCCCCAGCATTTT. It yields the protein CASSEATENQPQHF.

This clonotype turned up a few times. The DNA of the CDR3 is TGCAGTGCTAAACCCGGGACAGGGAATTCACCCCTCCACTTT. Its translation: CSAKPGTGNSPLHF. The V call is TRBV20-1, the J call TRBJ1-6; 9 positions match TRBD1. Germline CDR1 and CDR2: DFQATT and SNEGSKA (reference sequence). After removal of 4 bases from V and 7 bases from J, the junction contained 5 bases not matched to a gene. The CDR3 is 14 amino acids.

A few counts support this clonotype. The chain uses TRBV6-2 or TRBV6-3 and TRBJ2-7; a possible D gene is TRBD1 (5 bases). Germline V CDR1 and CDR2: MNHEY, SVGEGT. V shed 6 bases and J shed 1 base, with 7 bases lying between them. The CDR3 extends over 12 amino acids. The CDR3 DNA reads TGTGCCAGCAGGCAGGGATCCTACGAGCAGTACTTC. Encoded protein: CASRQGSYEQYF.

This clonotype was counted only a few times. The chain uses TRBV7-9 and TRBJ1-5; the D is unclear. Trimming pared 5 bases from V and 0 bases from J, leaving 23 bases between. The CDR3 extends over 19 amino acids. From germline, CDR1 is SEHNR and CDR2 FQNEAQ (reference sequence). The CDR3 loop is CASSKGPKTTDYSNQPQHF. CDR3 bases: TGTGCCAGCAGCAAGGGTCCAAAGACAACGGACTATAGCAATCAGCCCCAGCATTTT.

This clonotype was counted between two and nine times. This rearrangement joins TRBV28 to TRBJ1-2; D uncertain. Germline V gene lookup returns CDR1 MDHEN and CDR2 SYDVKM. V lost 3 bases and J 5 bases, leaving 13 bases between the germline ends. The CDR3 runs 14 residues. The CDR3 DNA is TGTGCCAGCAGTTTTAACGGAGGGCGGTATGGCTACACCTTC. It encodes CASSFNGGRYGYTF.

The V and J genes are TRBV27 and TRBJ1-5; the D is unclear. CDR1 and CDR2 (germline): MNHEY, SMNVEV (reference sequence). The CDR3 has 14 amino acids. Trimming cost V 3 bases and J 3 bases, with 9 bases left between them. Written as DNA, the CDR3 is TGTGCCAGCAGTTTCTATGGCACCAATCAGCCCCAGCATTTT. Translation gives CASSFYGTNQPQHF.

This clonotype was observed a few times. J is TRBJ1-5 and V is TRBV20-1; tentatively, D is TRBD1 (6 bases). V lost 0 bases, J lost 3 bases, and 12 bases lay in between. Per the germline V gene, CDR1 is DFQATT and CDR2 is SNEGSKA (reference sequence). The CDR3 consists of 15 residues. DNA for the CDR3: TGCAGTGCTAGAGACGGGAACAGGGTCAATCAGCCCCAGCATTTT. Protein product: CSARDGNRVNQPQHF.